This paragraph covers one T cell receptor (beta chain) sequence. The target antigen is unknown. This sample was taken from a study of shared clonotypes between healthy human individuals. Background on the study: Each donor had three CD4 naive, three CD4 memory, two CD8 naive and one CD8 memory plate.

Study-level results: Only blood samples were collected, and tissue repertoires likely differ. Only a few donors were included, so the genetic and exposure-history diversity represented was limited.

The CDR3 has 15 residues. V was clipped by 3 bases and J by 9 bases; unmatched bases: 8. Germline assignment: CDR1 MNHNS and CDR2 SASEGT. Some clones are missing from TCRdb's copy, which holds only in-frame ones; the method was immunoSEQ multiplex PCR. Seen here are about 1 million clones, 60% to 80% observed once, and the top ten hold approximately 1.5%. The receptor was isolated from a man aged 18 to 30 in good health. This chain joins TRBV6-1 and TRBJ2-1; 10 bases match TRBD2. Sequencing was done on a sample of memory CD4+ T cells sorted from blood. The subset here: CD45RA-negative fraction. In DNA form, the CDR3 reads TGTGCCAGCAGTGAGAGTAGCGGGGGGCAAGGTGAGCAGTTCTTC. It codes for CASSESSGGQGEQFF.